This entry lists 8 T cell receptor beta chains sequenced from one sample in a study of Ad26.COV2.S vaccination and SARS-CoV-2 variants. Treatment: around 19 received Ad26.COV2.S at low or high dose, single or two shots; a few received placebo; per-sample allocation not given. Sampling was performed 63 days after the first vaccine or placebo injection. Clones were read by immunoSEQ multiplex PCR, and TCRdb kept only the in-frame ones, dropping some. The sample comprises around 300,000 clones, 86% of which are singletons, and roughly a tenth rests with the top ten. Specimen: peripheral blood, collected in a trial of Ad26.COV2.S vaccine versus placebo. These receptors all stem from a person between 18 and 65 years old who received the Ad26.COV2.S COVID-19 vaccine or a placebo.

The chain uses TRBV7-2 and TRBJ2-7; weak D call: TRBD1 (5 bases). The germline gives CDR1 SGHTA, CDR2 FQGNSA. CDR3 size: 15 residues. The germline V and J ends were trimmed by 5 bases and 3 bases, with 17 bases remaining between them. The CDR3 loop is CASSRTSSGYYEQYF. CDR3 in DNA: TGTGCCAGCAGCCGGACATCCTCGGGCTACTACGAGCAGTACTTC.

V usage is TRBV19 and J usage is TRBJ1-1; weak D call: TRBD1 (5 bases). CDR1 is LNHDA and CDR2 is SQIVND in the germline V gene (reference sequence). The CDR3 totals 14 residues. V was pared by 1 base and J by 1 base, with 7 bases between. The CDR3 is CASSIVQGNTEAFF. In nucleotides, the CDR3 is TGTGCCAGTAGTATAGTCCAGGGGAACACTGAAGCTTTCTTT.

The genes are TRBV28 and TRBJ2-1; a possible D gene is TRBD1 (5 bases). CDR1 and CDR2 (germline): MDHEN, SYDVKM. The CDR3 consists of 15 residues. V gave up 6 bases and J gave up 2 bases, with 14 bases separating them. The CDR3 nucleotides are TGTGCCAGCAGCGACAGTGTTGGGACCTACAATGAGCAGTTCTTC. It is translated as CASSDSVGTYNEQFF.

The chain links TRBV11-2 to TRBJ1-2; D gene uncertain. Between the trimmed V and J ends, which lost 5 bases and 4 bases, there was a span of 11 bases. CDR1 SGHAT and CDR2 FQNNGV come from the germline V gene. The CDR3 runs to 13 residues. The chain's CDR3 is CASSPLALYGYTF. The CDR3 DNA reads TGTGCCAGCAGCCCCCTCGCGCTCTATGGCTACACCTTC. The full variable domain, its missing parts supplied by reference TRBV11-2 and TRBJ1-2, is EAGVAQSPRYKIIEKRQSVAFWCNPISGHATLYWYQQILGQGPKLLIQFQNNGVVDDSQLPKDRFSAERLKGVDSTLKIQPAKLEDSAVYLCASSPLALYGYTFGSGTRLTVV.

The chain uses TRBV6-5 and TRBJ1-4; D is possibly TRBD1 (6 bases). This CDR3 has 14 amino acids. Germline CDR1 reads MNHEY; CDR2 reads SVGAGI. Trimming removed 5 bases from V and 3 bases from J, with 10 bases in between. The DNA for the CDR3 is TGTGCCAGCAGTCAACAGGGAGCTAATGAAAAACTGTTTTTT. This translates into CASSQQGANEKLFF.

This chain links TRBV7-8 with TRBJ1-4; D is unclear. V was trimmed by 2 bases and J by 5 bases, leaving 9 bases between them. The CDR3 is 14 amino acids. Germline CDR1 reads SGHVS; CDR2 reads FQNEAQ. The CDR3 sequence: CASSLRLPNEKLFF. The CDR3, as DNA: TGTGCCAGCAGCTTAAGACTTCCAAATGAAAAACTGTTTTTT. Supplemented by reference TRBV7-8 and TRBJ1-4, the full variable domain reads GAGVSQSPRYKVAKRGQDVALRCDPISGHVSLFWYQQALGQGPEFLTYFQNEAQLDKSGLPSDRFFAERPEGSVSTLKIQRTQQEDSAVYLCASSLRLPNEKLFFGSGTQLSVL.

The J gene is TRBJ2-4, the V gene TRBV28; a weak D match, TRBD1 (5 bases). The germline CDR1 and CDR2 sequences are MDHEN and SYDVKM. The germline V and J ends were trimmed by 8 bases and 2 bases, with 10 bases remaining between them. This CDR3 spans 13 amino acids. CDR3 coding DNA: TGTGCCAGCGGCAGGGTTTCCAAAAACATTCAGTACTTC. It is translated as CASGRVSKNIQYF.

This clone turned up a few times. The genes are TRBV14 and TRBJ1-2; 7 nucleotides line up with TRBD1. The CDR3 runs 13 residues. The germline V gene has CDR1 SGHDN and CDR2 FVKESK. Unmatched junction bases numbered 3, after V lost 6 bases and J lost 2 bases. The CDR3 protein is CASRGDSNYGYTF. DNA for the CDR3: TGTGCCAGCAGAGGGGACAGCAACTATGGCTACACCTTC.